This TCR beta chain was profiled in a study of cytomegalovirus exposure and HLA in healthy donors. Background on the study: It was reported in a later analysis that the 90 to 150 validation repertoires used the same platform as the approximately 620 first-cohort repertoires. Study-wide results and limits: Confirmation was obtained in vitro that a few CMV-associated chains are specific for CMV antigens. The authors listed 164 TCR beta chains as cytomegalovirus-associated.

CDR3 size: 16 residues. V shed 3 bases, J shed 4 bases, and the junction held 6 bases outside the gene matches. Germline CDR1 and CDR2: MDHEN and SYDVKM. On this clone: Its antigen is not identified.

Separation from the roughly 670-subject first cohort characterized the roughly 120-subject validation cohort, to which the donors belonged. Sequencing was performed with immunoSEQ multiplex PCR; in TCRdb, only in-frame clones are kept and a portion is missing. The sample lists 65,000 to 75,000 clones, about 93% occurring once. This chain uses TRBV28 with TRBJ2-4; TRBD2 matches at 10 bases. The clonotype comes from a man between 18 and 35 years old in good health and CMV-seropositive. Sequenced input: PBMCs. CDR3 nucleotide sequence: TGTGCCAGCAGTTTGAGGGCTAGCGGGGGAAAAAACATTCAGTACTTC. Protein: CASSLRASGGKNIQYF. Combining the CDR3 with reference TRBV28 and TRBJ2-4 gives the whole variable domain DVKVTQSSRYLVKRTGEKVFLECVQDMDHENMFWYRQDPGLGLRLIYFSYDVKMKEKGDIPEGYSVSREKKERFSLILESASTNQTSMYLCASSLRASGGKNIQYFGAGTRLSVL.